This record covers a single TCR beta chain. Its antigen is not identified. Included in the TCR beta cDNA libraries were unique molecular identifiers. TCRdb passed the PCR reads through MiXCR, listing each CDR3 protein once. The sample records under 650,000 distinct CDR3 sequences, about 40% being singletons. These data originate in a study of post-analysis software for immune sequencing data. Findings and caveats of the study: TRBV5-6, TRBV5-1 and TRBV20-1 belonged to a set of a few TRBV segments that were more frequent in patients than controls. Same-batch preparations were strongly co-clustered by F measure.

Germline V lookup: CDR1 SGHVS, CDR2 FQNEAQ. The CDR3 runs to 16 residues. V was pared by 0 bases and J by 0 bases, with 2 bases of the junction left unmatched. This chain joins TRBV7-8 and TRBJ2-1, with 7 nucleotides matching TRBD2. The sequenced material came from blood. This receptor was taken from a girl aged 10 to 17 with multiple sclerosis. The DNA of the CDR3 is TGTGCCAGCAGCTTAGCGCGGGGGAGCTCCTACAATGAGCAGTTCTTC. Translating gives CASSLARGSSYNEQFF.